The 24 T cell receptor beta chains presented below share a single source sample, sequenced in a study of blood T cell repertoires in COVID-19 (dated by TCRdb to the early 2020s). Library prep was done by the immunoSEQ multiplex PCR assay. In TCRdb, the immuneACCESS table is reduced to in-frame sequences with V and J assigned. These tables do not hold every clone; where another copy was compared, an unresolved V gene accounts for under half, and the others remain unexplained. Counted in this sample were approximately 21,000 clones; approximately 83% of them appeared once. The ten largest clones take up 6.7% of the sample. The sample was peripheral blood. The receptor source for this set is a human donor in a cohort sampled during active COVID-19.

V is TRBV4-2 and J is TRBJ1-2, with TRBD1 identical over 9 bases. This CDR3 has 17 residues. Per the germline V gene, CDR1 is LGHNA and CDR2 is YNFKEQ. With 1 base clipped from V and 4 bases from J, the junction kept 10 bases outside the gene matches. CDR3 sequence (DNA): TGTGCCAGCAGCCAAGGAGGCGCCGGGACAGGGACCTATGGCTACACCTTC. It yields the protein CASSQGGAGTGTYGYTF.

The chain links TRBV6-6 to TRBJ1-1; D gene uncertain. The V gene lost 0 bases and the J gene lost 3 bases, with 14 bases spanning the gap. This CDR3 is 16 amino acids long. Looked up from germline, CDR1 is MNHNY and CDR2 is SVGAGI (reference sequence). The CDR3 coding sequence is TGTGCCAGCAGTTACTCGTGGACCGAGGGAGACACTGAAGCTTTCTTT. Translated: CASSYSWTEGDTEAFF.

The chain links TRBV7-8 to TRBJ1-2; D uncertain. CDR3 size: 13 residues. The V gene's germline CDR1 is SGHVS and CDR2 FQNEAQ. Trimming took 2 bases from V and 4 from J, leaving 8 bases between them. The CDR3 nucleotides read TGTGCCAGCAGCTTATCACGAGGCTATGGCTACACCTTC. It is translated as CASSLSRGYGYTF.

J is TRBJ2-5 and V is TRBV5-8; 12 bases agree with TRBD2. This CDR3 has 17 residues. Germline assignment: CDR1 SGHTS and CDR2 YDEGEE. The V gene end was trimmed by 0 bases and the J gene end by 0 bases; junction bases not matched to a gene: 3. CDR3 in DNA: TGTGCCAGCAGCTTGGGACTAGCGGGGGACAACCAAGAGACCCAGTACTTC. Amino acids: CASSLGLAGDNQETQYF. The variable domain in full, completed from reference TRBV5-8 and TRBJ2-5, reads EAGVTQSPTHLIKTRGQQATLRCSPISGHTSVYWYQQALGLGLQFLLWYDEGEERNRGNFPPRFSGRQFPNYSSELNVNALELEDSALYLCASSLGLAGDNQETQYFGPGTRLLVL.

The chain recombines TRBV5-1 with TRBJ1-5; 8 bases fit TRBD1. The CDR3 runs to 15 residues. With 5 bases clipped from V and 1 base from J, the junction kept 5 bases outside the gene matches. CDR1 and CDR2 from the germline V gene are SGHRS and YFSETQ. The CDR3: CASRPTGGSNQPQHF. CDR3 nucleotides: TGCGCCAGCAGACCAACAGGGGGAAGCAATCAGCCCCAGCATTTT.

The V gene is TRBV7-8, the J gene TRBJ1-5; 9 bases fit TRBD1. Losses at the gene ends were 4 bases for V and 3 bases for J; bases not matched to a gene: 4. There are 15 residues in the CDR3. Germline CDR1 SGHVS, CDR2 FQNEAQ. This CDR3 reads CASSSDRGSNQPQHF. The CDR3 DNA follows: TGTGCCAGCAGCTCAGACAGGGGGTCCAATCAGCCCCAGCATTTT.

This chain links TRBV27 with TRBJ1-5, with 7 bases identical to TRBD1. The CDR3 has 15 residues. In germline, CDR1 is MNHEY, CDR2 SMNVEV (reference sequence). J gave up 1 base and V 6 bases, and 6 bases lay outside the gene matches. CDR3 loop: CASSPRGRSNQPQHF. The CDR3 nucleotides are TGTGCCAGCAGCCCTAGGGGGCGAAGCAATCAGCCCCAGCATTTT.

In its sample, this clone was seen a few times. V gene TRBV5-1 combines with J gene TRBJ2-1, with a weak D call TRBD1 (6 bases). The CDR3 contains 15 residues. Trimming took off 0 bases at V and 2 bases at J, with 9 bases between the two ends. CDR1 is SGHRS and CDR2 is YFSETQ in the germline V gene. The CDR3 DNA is TGCGCCAGCAGCTTGGAGGCAGGGGCCTACAATGAGCAGTTCTTC. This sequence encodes CASSLEAGAYNEQFF.

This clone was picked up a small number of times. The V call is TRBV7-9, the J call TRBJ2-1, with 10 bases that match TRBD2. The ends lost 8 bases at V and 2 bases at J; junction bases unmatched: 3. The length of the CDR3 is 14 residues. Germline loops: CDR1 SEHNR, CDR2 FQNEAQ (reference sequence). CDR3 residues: CASGAGGPYNEQFF. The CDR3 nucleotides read TGTGCCAGCGGAGCGGGGGGGCCCTACAATGAGCAGTTCTTC.

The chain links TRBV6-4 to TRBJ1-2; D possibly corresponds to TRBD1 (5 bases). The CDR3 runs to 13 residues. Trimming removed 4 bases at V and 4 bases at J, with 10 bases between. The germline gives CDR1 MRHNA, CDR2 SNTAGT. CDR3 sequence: CASSAYRLYGYTF. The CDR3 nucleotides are TGTGCCAGCAGTGCCTACAGGCTCTATGGCTACACCTTC.

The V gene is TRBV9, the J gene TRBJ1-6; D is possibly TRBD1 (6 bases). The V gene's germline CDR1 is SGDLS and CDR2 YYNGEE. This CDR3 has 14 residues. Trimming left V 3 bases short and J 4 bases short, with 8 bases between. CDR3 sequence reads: CASSAGQYNSPLHF. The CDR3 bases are TGTGCCAGCAGCGCGGGACAATATAATTCACCCCTCCACTTT.

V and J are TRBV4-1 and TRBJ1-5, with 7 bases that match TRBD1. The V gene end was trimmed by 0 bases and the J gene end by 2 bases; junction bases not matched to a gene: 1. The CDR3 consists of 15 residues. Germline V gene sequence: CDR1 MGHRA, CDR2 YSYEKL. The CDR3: CASSQDGTGNQPQHF. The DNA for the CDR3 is TGCGCCAGCAGCCAAGACGGGACAGGCAATCAGCCCCAGCATTTT.

CDR3 in amino acids: CASSNRVRRYEQYF. CDR3 nucleotides: TGTGCCAGCAGCAACAGGGTTCGAAGGTACGAGCAGTACTTC. This sequence joins TRBV6-5 and TRBJ2-7; TRBD1 is a possible D gene (6 bases). V dropped 6 bases and J dropped 4 bases, with 16 bases sitting between them. The CDR3 has 14 amino acids. Per germline, CDR1 MNHEY and CDR2 SVGAGI.

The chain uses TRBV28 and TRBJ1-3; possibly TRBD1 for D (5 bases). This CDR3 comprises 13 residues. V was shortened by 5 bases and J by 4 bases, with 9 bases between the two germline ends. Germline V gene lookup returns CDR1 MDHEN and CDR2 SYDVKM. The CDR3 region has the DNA TGTGCCAGCAGTCGGGGGGGAGGAAACACCATATATTTT. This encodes CASSRGGGNTIYF. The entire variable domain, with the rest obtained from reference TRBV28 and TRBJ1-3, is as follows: DVKVTQSSRYLVKRTGEKVFLECVQDMDHENMFWYRQDPGLGLRLIYFSYDVKMKEKGDIPEGYSVSREKKERFSLILESASTNQTSMYLCASSRGGGNTIYFGEGSWLTVV.

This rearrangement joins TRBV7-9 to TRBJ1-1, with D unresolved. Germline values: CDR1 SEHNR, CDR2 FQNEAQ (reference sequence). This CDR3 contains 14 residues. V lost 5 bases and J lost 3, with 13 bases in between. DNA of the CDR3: TGTGCCAGCAGCCCCCAGCTCGGGTACACTGAAGCTTTCTTT. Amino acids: CASSPQLGYTEAFF.

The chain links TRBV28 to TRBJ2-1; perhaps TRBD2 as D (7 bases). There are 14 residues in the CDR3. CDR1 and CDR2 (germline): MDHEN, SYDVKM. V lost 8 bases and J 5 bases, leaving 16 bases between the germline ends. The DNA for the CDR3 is TGTGCCAGCGCTGTAGGGGGGGCTCACAATGAGCAGTTCTTC. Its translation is CASAVGGAHNEQFF.

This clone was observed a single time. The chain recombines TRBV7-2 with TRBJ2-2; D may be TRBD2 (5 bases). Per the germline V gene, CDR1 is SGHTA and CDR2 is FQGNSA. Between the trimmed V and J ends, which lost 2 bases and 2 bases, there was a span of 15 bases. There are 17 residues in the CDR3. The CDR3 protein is CASSLTPRGFNTGELFF. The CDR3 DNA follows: TGTGCCAGCAGCTTAACCCCTCGGGGTTTTAACACCGGGGAGCTGTTTTTT.

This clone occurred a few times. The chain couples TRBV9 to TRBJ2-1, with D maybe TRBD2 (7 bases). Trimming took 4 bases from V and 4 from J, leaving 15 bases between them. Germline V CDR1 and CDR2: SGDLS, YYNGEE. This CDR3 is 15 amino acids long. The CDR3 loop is CASSTSGGRYNEQFF. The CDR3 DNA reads TGTGCCAGCAGCACATCGGGGGGCAGATACAATGAGCAGTTCTTC.

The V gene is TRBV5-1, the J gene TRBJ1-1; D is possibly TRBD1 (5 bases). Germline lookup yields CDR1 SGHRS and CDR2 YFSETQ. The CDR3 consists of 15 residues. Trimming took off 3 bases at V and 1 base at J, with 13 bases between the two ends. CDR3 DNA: TGCGCCAGCAGCTCCCAGGGATTGGAGAACACTGAAGCTTTCTTT. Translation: CASSSQGLENTEAFF. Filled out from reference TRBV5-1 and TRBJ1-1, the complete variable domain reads KAGVTQTPRYLIKTRGQQVTLSCSPISGHRSVSWYQQTPGQGLQFLFEYFSETQRNKGNFPGRFSGRQFSNSRSEMNVSTLELGDSALYLCASSSQGLENTEAFFGQGTRLTVV.

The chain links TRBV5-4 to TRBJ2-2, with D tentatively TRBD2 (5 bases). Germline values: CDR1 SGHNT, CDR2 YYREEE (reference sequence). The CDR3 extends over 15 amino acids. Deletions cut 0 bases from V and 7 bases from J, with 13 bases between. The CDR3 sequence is CASSLGVTEDGELFF. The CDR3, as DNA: TGTGCCAGCAGCTTGGGGGTAACGGAGGACGGGGAGCTGTTTTTT.

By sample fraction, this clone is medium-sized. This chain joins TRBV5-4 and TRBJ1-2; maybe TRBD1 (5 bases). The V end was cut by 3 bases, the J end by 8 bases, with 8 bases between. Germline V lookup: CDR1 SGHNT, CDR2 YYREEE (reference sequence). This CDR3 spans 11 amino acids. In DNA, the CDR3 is TGTGCCAGCAGCTCGGACAAGGGCTACACCTTC. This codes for CASSSDKGYTF.

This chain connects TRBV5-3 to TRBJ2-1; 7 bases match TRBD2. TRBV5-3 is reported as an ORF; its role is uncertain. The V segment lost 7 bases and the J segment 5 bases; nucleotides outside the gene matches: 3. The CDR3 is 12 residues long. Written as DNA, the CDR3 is TGTGCCAGATCCCGGGGGGACAATGAGCAGTTCTTC. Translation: CARSRGDNEQFF.

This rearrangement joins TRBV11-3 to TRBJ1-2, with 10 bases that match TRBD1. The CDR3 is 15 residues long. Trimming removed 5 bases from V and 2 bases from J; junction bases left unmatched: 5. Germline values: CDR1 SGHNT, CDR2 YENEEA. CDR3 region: CASSPGTGANYGYTF. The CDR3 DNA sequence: TGTGCCAGCAGCCCCGGGACAGGGGCCAACTATGGCTACACCTTC.

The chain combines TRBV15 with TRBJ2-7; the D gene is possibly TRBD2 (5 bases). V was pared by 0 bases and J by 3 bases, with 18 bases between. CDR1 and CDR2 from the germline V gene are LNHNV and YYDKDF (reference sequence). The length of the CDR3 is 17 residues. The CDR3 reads CATSRDPSSIGLYEQYF. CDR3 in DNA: TGTGCCACCAGCAGAGATCCCTCTAGCATTGGTCTCTACGAGCAGTACTTC.